Only a few counts were recorded for the clone carrying this T cell receptor beta chain. The data were taken from a study of control samples from healthy donors and cancer patients. Here immunoSEQ multiplex PCR was the method, and the copy in TCRdb shows in-frame clones only, minus some. This table has 100,000 to 150,000 clones, under 95% appearing once. Germline V lookup: CDR1 SEHNR, CDR2 FQNEAQ (reference sequence). Between the trimmed V and J ends, which lost 3 bases and 7 bases, there was a span of 12 bases. The CDR3 extends over 13 amino acids. The sequenced sample was PBMCs. This clonotype originated in a man aged 50-59 years with head and neck cancer. The chain has TRBV7-9 and TRBJ2-5; TRBD2 might be the D (6 bases). The CDR3 region has the DNA TGTGCCAGCAGCTTGGGGGGTCCGGGGACCCAGTACTTC. Translation gives CASSLGGPGTQYF.